This T cell receptor (beta chain) emerged from a study of blood T cell repertoires in COVID-19. Overall study context: Sample material is recorded as cDNA or gDNA derived from T cells, B-cell-depleted T cells, or PBMCs.

CDR1 is MNHEY, CDR2 SMNVEV, per germline (reference sequence). This CDR3 has 14 amino acids. Unmatched junction bases numbered 5, after V lost 4 bases and J lost 6 bases. Data came from immunoSEQ multiplex PCR; TCRdb stores just in-frame clones and leaves some out. Of around 170,000 clones listed, 90% are singletons. Sequencing used peripheral blood. This TCR was sampled from a man between 45 and 60 years old with acute or convalescent COVID-19. The chain recombines TRBV27 with TRBJ2-1; TRBD2 matches at 8 bases. In DNA form, the CDR3 reads TGTGCCAGCAGTTCCGAGACTAGCGTCAATGAGCAGTTCTTC. It specifies CASSSETSVNEQFF.